This record covers a single T cell receptor beta chain. This specimen comes from a study of T-cell memory formation after mild COVID-19. Study summary: TCR clusters largely stayed donor specific.

The CDR3 is 17 residues long. Losses at the gene ends were 3 bases for V and 0 bases for J; bases not matched to a gene: 8. CDR1 is KGHSH and CDR2 is LQKENI in the germline V gene. One entry per CDR3 protein results from TCRdb running MiXCR on the 5' RACE reads. Found here are nearly 200,000 distinct CDR3 sequences, roughly 18% of them singletons; the top ten hold 2.4%. The receptor was derived from an adult woman who had mild COVID-19 (a few samples of this study predate the infection). Cell type and time point are not known. This rearrangement joins TRBV18 to TRBJ1-1; 9 positions agree with TRBD1. The specimen was PBMCs or a T cell subset sorted from them (not recorded which). The CDR3: CASSPKTGGVMNTEAFF. CDR3 bases: TGTGCCAGCTCACCCAAGACAGGGGGGGTAATGAACACTGAAGCTTTCTTT.